These 17 T cell receptor beta chains came from one sample sequenced in a study of CD8 T cells in Susac syndrome. An amount of RNA that ranged from about 0.45 to 1 ug was reverse transcribed with random hexamers. TCRdb processed the immunoSEQ multiplex PCR reads anew with MiXCR; each CDR3 protein has one entry. The data contain around 170,000 distinct CDR3 sequences, roughly nine tenths of them singletons. The sample taken for sequencing was CD4+ T cells from PBMCs. The receptors shown here come from a human donor in good health.

V usage is TRBV3-1 and J usage is TRBJ2-1; 7 nucleotides line up with TRBD2. The V gene end was trimmed by 4 bases and the J gene end by 7 bases; junction bases not matched to a gene: 7. The CDR3 sequence is 14 residues long. CDR1 is LGHDT and CDR2 is YNNKEL in the germline V gene (reference sequence). CDR3: CASSRGGSKNEQFF. The CDR3 nucleotides read TGTGCCAGCAGCCGAGGCGGGAGCAAAAATGAGCAGTTCTTC.

The gene calls are TRBV28 and TRBJ1-2; D is possibly TRBD1 (5 bases). The CDR3 spans 12 residues. Germline V gene lookup returns CDR1 MDHEN and CDR2 SYDVKM. The V end was cut by 4 bases, the J end by 6 bases, with 9 bases between. CDR3 DNA: TGTGCCAGCAGTTGGGACCGGCATGGCTACACCTTC. Protein: CASSWDRHGYTF.

The chain has TRBV5-4 and TRBJ2-1; 7 bases map to TRBD1. CDR3 length: 13 amino acids. Germline assignment: CDR1 SGHNT and CDR2 YYREEE (reference sequence). Trimming at V came to 0 bases and at J to 6 bases, leaving 0 bases not matched to a gene. The DNA for the CDR3 is TGTGCCAGCAGCTTGGGACAGGGCAATGAGCAGTTCTTC. Translating gives CASSLGQGNEQFF. Full variable domain (rest looked up from reference TRBV5-4 and TRBJ2-1): ETGVTQSPTHLIKTRGQQVTLRCSSQSGHNTVSWYQQALGQGPQFIFQYYREEENGRGNFPPRFSGLQFPNYSSELNVNALELDDSALYLCASSLGQGNEQFFGPGTRLTVL.

V is TRBV5-1 and J is TRBJ2-7; a weak D match, TRBD2 (7 bases). Trimming removed 2 bases at V and 1 base at J, with 13 bases between. This CDR3 comprises 15 residues. Germline V gene data show CDR1 as SGHRS and CDR2 as YFSETQ. Here the CDR3 DNA reads TGCGCCAGCAGCTTACGCGGGGGCGCATCCTACGAGCAGTACTTC. Its protein product is CASSLRGGASYEQYF.

This rearrangement joins TRBV9 to TRBJ2-6; the D gene is possibly TRBD2 (6 bases). Germline V gene lookup returns CDR1 SGDLS and CDR2 YYNGEE. Trimming took off 4 bases at V and 4 bases at J, with 15 bases between the two ends. The CDR3 has 16 residues. CDR3 sequence (DNA): TGTGCCAGCAGCCCGCCGGGGGTGGCCGGGGCCAACGTCCTGACTTTC. Encoded protein: CASSPPGVAGANVLTF.

This sequence joins TRBV6-5 and TRBJ2-6; the D is unclear. The ends were cut back, 6 bases at V and 4 bases at J, with 13 bases in the middle. This CDR3 has 15 amino acids. The germline V gene has CDR1 MNHEY and CDR2 SVGAGI. The CDR3 DNA is TGTGCCAGCAGCTCCCGACTTTCCGGGGCCAACGTCCTGACTTTC. Translated: CASSSRLSGANVLTF.

The rearrangement links TRBV9 to TRBJ2-7; D assignment may be TRBD1 or TRBD2 (5 bases each). Trimming took 0 bases from V and 2 from J, leaving 9 bases between them. The CDR3 has 14 residues. The germline gives CDR1 SGDLS, CDR2 YYNGEE. CDR3 protein: CASSVEWDAYEQYF. CDR3 nucleotides: TGTGCCAGCAGCGTAGAGTGGGACGCCTACGAGCAGTACTTC.

The rearrangement uses TRBV6-6 and TRBJ1-1, with a possible D match to TRBD1 (6 bases). V lost 6 bases and J lost 4, with 9 bases in between. Germline CDR1 is MNHNY and CDR2 is SVGAGI (reference sequence). The CDR3 sequence is 12 residues long. The CDR3 nucleotides read TGTGCCAGCAGAACAGGGTTCACTGAAGCTTTCTTT. This translates into CASRTGFTEAFF.

The chain has TRBV2 and TRBJ1-5, with D possibly matching TRBD1 (5 bases). Germline assignment: CDR1 SNHLY and CDR2 FYNNEI. The V end lost 4 bases, the J end lost 4 bases, and 11 bases lay between the germline ends. This CDR3 comprises 14 residues. Here the CDR3 DNA reads TGTGCCAGCAGTGGTGACAGCCCTAATCAGCCCCAGCATTTT. It specifies CASSGDSPNQPQHF.

The V call is TRBV7-2, the J call TRBJ2-7; D might be TRBD1 or TRBD2, each matching 5 bases. Between the trimmed V and J ends, which lost 3 bases and 5 bases, there was a span of 11 bases. The CDR3 spans 13 residues. Germline V gene sequence: CDR1 SGHTA, CDR2 FQGNSA. CDR3 loop: CASSFLQGDEQYF. As DNA, the CDR3 is TGTGCCAGCAGCTTCCTCCAGGGAGACGAGCAGTACTTC.

The V call is TRBV28, the J call TRBJ1-2; D uncertain. Deletions cut 3 bases from V and 8 bases from J, with 10 bases between. CDR3 length equals 12 residues. Germline-derived CDR1 and CDR2 are MDHEN and SYDVKM. The CDR3 DNA is TGTGCCAGCAGTTTTAGAAACCAGGGCTACACCTTC. Encoded protein: CASSFRNQGYTF.

The chain links TRBV19 to TRBJ2-4; perhaps TRBD2 as D (6 bases). In germline, CDR1 is LNHDA, CDR2 SQIVND (reference sequence). The CDR3 loop spans 14 amino acids. With 11 bases removed from V and 1 base from J, the gap between germline ends came to 15 bases. The CDR3 sequence is CACGGAFAKNIQYF. In DNA form, the CDR3 reads TGTGCCTGTGGAGGGGCTTTCGCCAAAAACATTCAGTACTTC.

The rearrangement uses TRBV29-1 and TRBJ2-3, with D possibly TRBD2 on 5 matching bases. The V and J ends lost 4 bases and 5 bases respectively, with 13 bases between them. The CDR3 has 13 amino acids. CDR1 SQVTM and CDR2 ANQGSEA come from the germline V gene. CDR3: CSVARGPEDTQYF. The CDR3 DNA reads TGCAGCGTTGCTCGAGGGCCGGAAGATACGCAGTATTTT.

The chain uses TRBV5-1 and TRBJ2-7; D is perhaps TRBD2 (6 bases). CDR3 size: 13 residues. The V gene's germline CDR1 is SGHRS and CDR2 YFSETQ. V lost 2 bases to trimming and J lost 6 bases, with 12 bases between them. The CDR3 reads CASSFGGATEQYF. DNA for the CDR3: TGCGCCAGCAGCTTTGGCGGGGCGACCGAGCAGTACTTC.

This clonotype came up once. The chain links TRBV20-1 to TRBJ2-1, with TRBD2 matching 10 bases. With V trimmed by 1 base and J by 3 bases, 6 bases remained unmatched. The germline gives CDR1 DFQATT, CDR2 SNEGSKA (reference sequence). The length of the CDR3 is 16 residues. CDR3 amino acids: CSARVPRTSGYNEQFF. In nucleotides, the CDR3 is TGCAGTGCTAGAGTCCCGAGGACTAGCGGCTACAATGAGCAGTTCTTC.

This chain uses TRBV14 with TRBJ2-5, with TRBD2 as a possible D gene (6 bases). With 4 bases removed from V and 3 bases from J, the gap between germline ends came to 9 bases. The germline V gene encodes CDR1 SGHDN and CDR2 FVKESK. This CDR3 is 13 amino acids long. CDR3 nucleotides: TGTGCCAGCAGCCGGGGGACTGAAGAGACCCAGTACTTC. Translating it yields CASSRGTEETQYF.

The chain recombines TRBV20-1 with TRBJ2-1; TRBD1 aligns across 7 bases. Germline V gives CDR1 DFQATT, CDR2 SNEGSKA (reference sequence). V was clipped by 2 bases and J by 4 bases; unmatched bases: 14. The CDR3 has 17 residues. CDR3 nucleotide sequence: TGCAGTGCTAGAACTTGGGTCACCGGGACAGCATACAATGAGCAGTTCTTC. Protein: CSARTWVTGTAYNEQFF.